This T cell receptor beta chain was documented in a study of T-cell memory formation after mild COVID-19. General study results and limits: Contracting CD4+ clones were located mainly in CM and EM, and CD8+ clones in EMRA. Pre-infection memory contained some responding clones, which suggested that cross-reactive memory had joined.

V lost 7 bases and J 3 bases, leaving 10 bases between the germline ends. The CDR3 contains 11 residues. CDR1 and CDR2 from the germline V gene are GTSNPN and SVGIG (reference sequence). TCR alpha and TCR beta cDNA libraries with sample barcodes and UMIs came from 5'RACE using constant-segment primers. MiXCR, run by TCRdb on the 5' RACE reads, gives a single entry per CDR3 protein. The sample lists about 400,000 distinct CDR3 sequences; about 22% were seen once. As regards this clonotype: Its specificity is not known.

This chain connects TRBV30 to TRBJ2-7; possibly TRBD2 for D (6 bases). The receptor's source is an adult woman who had mild COVID-19 (a few samples of this study predate the infection). Cell type and time point are not known. Material: PBMCs or a T cell subset sorted from them (not recorded which). Written as DNA, the CDR3 is TGTGCCTTGACGGGACTCTACGAGCAGTACTTC. Protein product: CALTGLYEQYF.